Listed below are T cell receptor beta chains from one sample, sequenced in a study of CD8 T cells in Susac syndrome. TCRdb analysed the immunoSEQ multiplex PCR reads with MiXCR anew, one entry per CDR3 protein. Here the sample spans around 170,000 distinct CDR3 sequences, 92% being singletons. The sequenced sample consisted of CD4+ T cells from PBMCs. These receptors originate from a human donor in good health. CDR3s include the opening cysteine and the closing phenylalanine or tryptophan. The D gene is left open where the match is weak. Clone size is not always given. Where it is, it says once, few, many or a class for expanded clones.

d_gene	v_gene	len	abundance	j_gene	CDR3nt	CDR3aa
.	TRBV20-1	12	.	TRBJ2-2	TGCAGTGCTTTCAGGGACACCGGGGAGCTGTTTTTT	CSAFRDTGELFF
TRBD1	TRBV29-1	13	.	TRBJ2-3	TGCAGCGTGACAGGGGGGTTTACAGATACGCAGTATTTT	CSVTGGFTDTQYF
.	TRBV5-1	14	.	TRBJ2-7	TGCGCCAGCAGCTTGGCCTGGCAGGATCTTAGGCAGTACTTC	CASSLAWQDLRQYF
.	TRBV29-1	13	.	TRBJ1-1	TGCAGCGTTGAAGTGGGGGCCAACACTGAAGCTTTCTTT	CSVEVGANTEAFF
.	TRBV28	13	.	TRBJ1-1	TGTGCCAGCAGTTCCCACGGACAGACTGAAGCTTTCTTT	CASSSHGQTEAFF
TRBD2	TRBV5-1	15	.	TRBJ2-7	TGCGCCAGCAGCTTTTTAGCGGGAGTATCCTACGAGCAGTACTTC	CASSFLAGVSYEQYF
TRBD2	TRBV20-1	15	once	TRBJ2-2	TGCAGTGCTAGAGATCGGCAGCGGGGCACCGGGGAGCTGTTTTTT	CSARDRQRGTGELFF
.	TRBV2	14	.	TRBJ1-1	TGTGCCAGCAGCCGCACAGGGAGGAACACTGAAGCTTTCTTT	CASSRTGRNTEAFF
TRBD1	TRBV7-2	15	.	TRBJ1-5	TGTGCCAGCAGCCCCGGGACAGGGATGAATCAGCCCCAGCATTTT	CASSPGTGMNQPQHF
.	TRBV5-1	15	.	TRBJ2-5	TGCGCCAGCAGCTTGGCCGGGACTCCCAAAGAGACCCAGTACTTC	CASSLAGTPKETQYF
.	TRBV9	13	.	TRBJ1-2	TGTGCCAGCAGCGCGTTGGGGGGCTGGGGCTACACCTTC	CASSALGGWGYTF
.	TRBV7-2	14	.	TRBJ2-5	TGTGCCAGCAGCCCCCTAGGCACCCAAGAGACCCAGTACTTC	CASSPLGTQETQYF
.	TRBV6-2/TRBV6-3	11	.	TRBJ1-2	TGTGCCAGCACGAATAACTATGGCTACACCTTC	CASTNNYGYTF
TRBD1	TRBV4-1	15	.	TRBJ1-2	TGCGCCAGCAGCCCGATACTTGGGACAGGGTCTGGCTACACCTTC	CASSPILGTGSGYTF
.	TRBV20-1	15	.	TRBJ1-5	TGCAGTGCTACGCTTCCGGGGGACAGCAATCAGCCCCAGCATTTT	CSATLPGDSNQPQHF
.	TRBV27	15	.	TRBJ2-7	TGTGCCAGCAGTCTCCCTTCCGCAAGTCCCTACGAGCAGTACTTC	CASSLPSASPYEQYF
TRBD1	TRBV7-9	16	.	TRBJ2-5	TGTGCCAGCAGCCCCCCCGGACGGGCAGGGGGAGAGACCCAGTACTTC	CASSPPGRAGGETQYF
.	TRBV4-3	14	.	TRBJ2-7	TGCGCCAGCAGCCAAGAGACTGTTAGCTACGAGCAGTACTTC	CASSQETVSYEQYF
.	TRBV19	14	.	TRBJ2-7	TGTGCCAGTAGGGGGACGGCCGCCTACGACGAGCAGTACTTC	CASRGTAAYDEQYF
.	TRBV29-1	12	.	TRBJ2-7	TGCAGCGTTGGGACAGTGGGCTACGAGCAGTACTTC	CSVGTVGYEQYF
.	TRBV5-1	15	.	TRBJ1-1	TGCGCCAGCAAGGGTTCGGGGGGCTCGAAGACTGAAGCTTTCTTT	CASKGSGGSKTEAFF
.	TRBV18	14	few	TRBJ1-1	TGTGCCAGCTCACCGACAGGTATGAACACTGAAGCTTTCTTT	CASSPTGMNTEAFF
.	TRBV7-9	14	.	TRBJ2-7	TGTGCCAGCAGTCAAACCCAGGGTCCCTACGAGCAGTACTTC	CASSQTQGPYEQYF
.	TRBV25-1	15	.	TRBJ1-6	TGTGCCAGCAGTGAAGGTGGCGGACGGAATTCACCCCTCCACTTT	CASSEGGGRNSPLHF
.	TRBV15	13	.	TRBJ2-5	TGTGCCACCAGCAGAGGATTCAAAGAGACCCAGTACTTC	CATSRGFKETQYF
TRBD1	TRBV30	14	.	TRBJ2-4	TGTGCCTGGAGTCCTCCCCCGCTGACAGGGCTTGTCGAATTC	CAWSPPPLTGLVEF
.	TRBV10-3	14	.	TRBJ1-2	TGTGCCATCTCCGCCTCGGCTACCAACTATGGCTACACCTTC	CAISASATNYGYTF
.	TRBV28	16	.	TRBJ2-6	TGTGCCAGCAGTTTAGCCAGGACCTCTGGGGCCAACGTCCTGACTTTC	CASSLARTSGANVLTF
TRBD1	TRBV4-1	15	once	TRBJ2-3	TGCGCCAGCAGCCAAGATGGGACAGCGACAGATACGCAGTATTTT	CASSQDGTATDTQYF
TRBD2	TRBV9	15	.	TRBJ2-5	TGTGCCAGCAGCGTGCGTGCTAGCGGGGAAGAGACCCAGTACTTC	CASSVRASGEETQYF
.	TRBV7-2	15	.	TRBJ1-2	TGTGCCAGCAGCCTAGAGGGACCCTTCAACTATGGCTACACCTTC	CASSLEGPFNYGYTF
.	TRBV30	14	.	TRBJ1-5	TGTGCCTGGAGTGTAATGGACTACAATCAGCCCCAGCATTTT	CAWSVMDYNQPQHF
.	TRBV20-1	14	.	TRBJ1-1	TGCAGTGCTAGGCGTGGAGGTCCGAACACTGAAGCTTTCTTT	CSARRGGPNTEAFF
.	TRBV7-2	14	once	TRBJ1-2	TGTGCCAGCAGCTTAGCCGGGACTAACTATGGCTACACCTTC	CASSLAGTNYGYTF
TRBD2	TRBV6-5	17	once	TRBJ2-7	TGTGCCAGCAGTTCCGGGACTAGCGGGAGCCTTACCTACGAGCAGTACTTC	CASSSGTSGSLTYEQYF
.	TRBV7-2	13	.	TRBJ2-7	TGTGCCAGCAGCCCCTGGCCCCAAGGCGAGCAGTACTTC	CASSPWPQGEQYF
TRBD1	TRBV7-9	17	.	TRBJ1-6	TGTGCCAGCAGTCCCGGGACAGGGGTCGCGTATAATTCACCCCTCCACTTT	CASSPGTGVAYNSPLHF
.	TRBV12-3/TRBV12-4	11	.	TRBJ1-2	TGTGCCAGCGGGCCGAGAGATGGCTACACCTTC	CASGPRDGYTF
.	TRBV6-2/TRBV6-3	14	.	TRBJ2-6	TGTGCCACTCGAGGCACGGAGTGGCCCAACGTCCTGACTTTC	CATRGTEWPNVLTF
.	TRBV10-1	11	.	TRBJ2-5	TGCGCCAGCGGGGATGCAGAGACCCAGTACTTC	CASGDAETQYF